This TCR beta chain is drawn from a study of T cell responses to AZD1222 COVID-19 vaccine (dated by TCRdb to the early 2020s). Notes on the research overall: TCR sequencing was performed for fewer than 250 trial participants, of whom some 200 were given two doses of AZD1222 and approximately 25 were given two doses of MenACWY control vaccine. Trial participants were enrolled by age into subgroups of 18-55, 56-69 and 70-plus years, and around 150, 28 and 57 TCR-sequenced participants, respectively, were included in these subgroups.

The CDR3 regions of human TCRbeta chains were analyzed by immunosequencing. Processing in the source paper ran as follows. Repertoire TCRs were checked for matches against a reference library of SARS-CoV-2-specific TCRs that had been generated using the MIRA antigen-specificity platform. Breadth was defined as the fraction of unique TCRs that were SARS-CoV-2-associated. Depth was defined as the fraction of total T cells that were SARS-CoV-2-associated. Using the MIRA data, each spike-specific TCR was assigned both to the spike region to which the TCR was reactive and to a CD4 or CD8 class. Log10-transformed breadth and depth values were compared by one-way ANOVA with Sidak's multiple comparisons tests. The clones in this table, taken by TCRdb from immuneACCESS, are in-frame only. Not every clone is retained; where verified, under half of the shortfall comes from an unresolved V gene, and the cause of the rest is unknown. V and J calls and clone size come straight from that table; D and trimming were deduced from the DNA. The sample contains 150,000 or so clones, about 89% of them found a single time. The top ten clones comprise 2.8% of the sample.

General study outcomes and caveats: Because no day 14 peak-response samples were available, the repertoires could be characterized only after the peak T cell response. After two AZD1222 doses, spike-specific TCR breadth and depth were significantly higher than at day 0 and than in MenACWY recipients. Only 5 to 7 AZD1222 recipients were SARS-CoV-2 seropositive at baseline, limiting conclusions about previously exposed vaccinees. In the small 56-69-year group, the increase in depth fell short of significance, most likely because of low power. Reportedly, almost half of the unique spike-specific TCRs recognized epitopes lying outside the regions that are mutated in the B.1.351 and B.1.1.7 variants. Most participants were white British and females outnumbered males, and the authors suggested that clonal diversity may have been underestimated. The vaccine-associated CD4 TCRs covered the entire spike protein, and the dominant responses fell in regions 160-218 and 743-854.

This specimen's time point label, per the study, means: baseline before first vaccination. Per the publication, the treatment or condition label means: meningococcal conjugate vaccine given as trial control. Samples from vaccinated people were obtained from the UK trials COV001 and COV002, which included a single-blind randomized controlled phase 2/3 trial of AZD1222 (ChAdOx1 nCoV-19) in healthy adults. Trial participant PBMC samples were collected at day 0 and day 28 after the second dose for TCRbeta chain sequencing. This clone was seen just once. The antigen it binds to is not known. Per-nucleotide qualities are absent, and no much larger clonotype sits a single base away. The origin of this receptor is an adult in good health. The sequences come from peripheral blood, collected on day 0 of MenACWY control vaccination.

The nucleotide sequence reads TGTGCCAGCAGCCAGTCTAGCGGGGGGGCCAGGAATGAGCAGTTCTTC. This encodes CASSQSSGGARNEQFF. The sequence joins TRBV3-1 (or the pseudogene TRBV3-2) to TRBJ2-1, and 12 bases in between align with TRBD2. According to the germline V gene (reference sequence), CDR1 reads LGHDT and CDR2 reads YNNKEL. After removal of 3 bases from V and 7 bases from J, the junction retains 7 bases not matched to a gene. The cysteine opens and the phenylalanine closes a CDR3 of 16 amino acids. The sequence is cut down to CDR3 DNA, 48 bases in frame from base 1.